Following are 5 T cell receptor beta chains from one sample sequenced in a study of cytomegalovirus exposure and HLA in healthy donors. Both 60 Vbeta primers and 13 Jbeta primers went into the PCR. Some clones are missing from TCRdb's copy, which holds only in-frame ones; the method was immunoSEQ multiplex PCR. The sample carries about 120,000 clones, about three quarters recorded once. Sequenced: PBMCs. The receptors here all came from a human donor in good health.

The chain joins TRBV7-9 to TRBJ1-2; a weak D match, TRBD1 (6 bases). Germline lookup yields CDR1 SEHNR and CDR2 FQNEAQ (reference sequence). This CDR3 is 13 amino acids long. V lost 3 bases, J lost 5 bases, and 10 bases lay in between. The CDR3 sequence is CASSLGQGYGYTF. The CDR3 region has the DNA TGTGCCAGCAGCTTGGGTCAGGGGTATGGCTACACCTTC.

The rearrangement uses TRBV4-2 and TRBJ1-5; weak D call: TRBD1 (5 bases). The CDR3 runs to 15 residues. Trimming stripped 0 bases from V and 7 bases from J, with 13 bases between. Germline V gene lookup returns CDR1 LGHNA and CDR2 YNFKEQ. CDR3 in DNA: TGTGCCAGCAGCCAAGATTTCGGGGGGGGACAGCCCCAGCATTTT. This gives the protein CASSQDFGGGQPQHF.

This clone was seen more than once but under ten times. This chain connects TRBV6-5 to TRBJ2-7, with 9 positions matching TRBD1. Trimming at V came to 6 bases and at J to 3 bases, leaving 9 bases not matched to a gene. Looked up from germline, CDR1 is MNHEY and CDR2 is SVGAGI. The CDR3 is 15 amino acids. The DNA of the CDR3 is TGTGCCAGCAGACCTCAGGGACAGGGTGGCTACGAGCAGTACTTC. It yields the protein CASRPQGQGGYEQYF.

The rearrangement links TRBV27 to TRBJ2-7; TRBD1 agrees at 7 bases. Germline CDR1 is MNHEY and CDR2 is SMNVEV (reference sequence). This CDR3 is 15 amino acids long. The V and J ends lost 3 bases and 2 bases, in that order; junction bases with no gene match: 7. The CDR3, as DNA: TGTGCCAGCAGTTTGGTCCAGGGGGACCCCTACGAGCAGTACTTC. This encodes CASSLVQGDPYEQYF.

The V and J genes are TRBV7-6 and TRBJ1-4; D not resolved. This CDR3 has 13 residues. Trimming stripped 1 base from V and 7 bases from J, with 7 bases between. CDR1 is SGHVS, CDR2 FNYEAQ, per germline. The CDR3 protein is CASSLVYSEKLFF. The CDR3 DNA is TGTGCCAGCAGCTTAGTTTATAGTGAAAAACTGTTTTTT. Looking up the rest from reference TRBV7-6 and TRBJ1-4 gives the full variable domain: GAGVSQSPRYKVTKRGQDVALRCDPISGHVSLYWYRQALGQGPEFLTYFNYEAQQDKSGLPNDRFSAERPEGSISTLTIQRTEQRDSAMYRCASSLVYSEKLFFGSGTQLSVL.